Below, one T cell receptor (beta chain) is given with its context. Its antigen is as yet unknown. This sample is drawn from a study of shared clonotypes between healthy human individuals. Study-wide results and caveats: All-four-donor shared clonotypes had higher generation probabilities than non-shared clonotypes did.

Naive CD8 cells lacked CD45RO, underwent positive selection for CCR7 and left out terminally differentiated effector memory CD45RA+ cells. Trimming removed 10 bases from V and 4 bases from J; junction bases left unmatched: 6. CDR1 and CDR2 from the germline V gene are MNHEY and SVGAGI. This CDR3 has 12 amino acids. Data came from immunoSEQ multiplex PCR; TCRdb stores just in-frame clones and leaves some out. Of 450,000 to 700,000 clones listed, 95% are singletons. The chain carries TRBV6-5 and TRBJ1-1, with TRBD1 identical over 7 bases. This TCR was sampled from a woman aged 25 to 39 in good health. Sequenced material: naive CD8+ T cells sorted from blood. CDR3 coding DNA: TGTGCCATCAGGGGGGGTGGCACTGAAGCTTTCTTT. Protein product: CAIRGGGTEAFF.